This paragraph reports one T cell receptor (beta chain). The antigen is unknown. Method: immunoSEQ multiplex PCR; TCRdb's copy keeps in-frame clones and lacks some. The data contain approximately 1.1 million clones, 78% of them singletons. This specimen comes from a study of shared clonotypes between healthy human individuals. Study-wide context: For every donor, three CD4 naive, three CD4 memory, two CD8 naive and one CD8 memory plates were used. The study, taken as a whole, reports: Between a few donors, naive CD4 clonotypes were shared at a level of around 5.2%. Non-shared clonotypes were found to have lower generation probabilities than the clonotypes that were shared by all four of the sorted-subset donors.

Trimming removed 4 bases from V and 6 bases from J, with 19 bases in between. The germline CDR1 and CDR2 sequences are SGHRS and YFSETQ. The CDR3 totals 15 residues. Partitioning of CD4+ cells yielded a CD45RA+ naive subset and a CD45RA-negative memory subset. The clonotype comes from a man aged 18-30 years in good health. Some clones in this sample may be carry-over from other donors' samples. The chain recombines TRBV5-1 with TRBJ1-2, with D maybe TRBD1 (5 bases). Specimen: memory CD4+ T cells from PBMCs. Subset given: CD45RA-negative fraction. In DNA, the CDR3 is TGCGCCAGCAGCCCCCTATCGGGCGGGACGGATGGCTACACCTTC. Its translation: CASSPLSGGTDGYTF. Based on the CDR3 plus reference TRBV5-1 and TRBJ1-2, the full variable domain is KAGVTQTPRYLIKTRGQQVTLSCSPISGHRSVSWYQQTPGQGLQFLFEYFSETQRNKGNFPGRFSGRQFSNSRSEMNVSTLELGDSALYLCASSPLSGGTDGYTFGSGTRLTVV.